This T cell receptor (beta chain) was obtained from a study of human CD8 memory T cell subsets. This clonotype is medium-sized by frequency. Its antigen is not known. Study findings and constraints: Stem-like memory T cells and precursor exhausted T cells both came out with similarly high diversity, but effector memory cells did not.

Negative magnetic separation enriched total CD8+ T cells. Production of TCR beta libraries used UMI-labeled 5' RACE as the method. Each CDR3 protein gets one entry in TCRdb, which reprocessed the 5' RACE reads and gives no DNA. The table counts a few thousand distinct CDR3 sequences; around 26% lies in the top ten. The CDR3 has 13 residues. Per germline, CDR1 SQVTM and CDR2 ANQGSEA. This receptor was obtained from a human donor in good health. The specimen sequenced was CD8+ effector memory T cells (TEM) sorted from PBMCs. The subset is: effector memory CD8 T cells, CCR7- CD45RO+ CD95+. This chain uses TRBV29-1 with TRBJ2-1; TCRdb returns TRBD1, unconfirmable since there is no DNA. CDR3 protein: CSVETGKYNEQFF.